The rows below give T cell receptor beta chains drawn from one sample of a study of blood T cell repertoires in COVID-19. Method: immunoSEQ multiplex PCR; TCRdb's copy keeps in-frame clones and lacks some. The table has about 75,000 clones, 65% to 90% seen once. Sequencing was carried out using peripheral blood. These receptors were obtained from a woman between 45 and 65 years old with acute or convalescent COVID-19. The conserved cysteine and the conserved F or W are not part of the CDR3 here. Clone size is not always given. Where it is, it says once, few, many or a class for expanded clones.

TRBJ2-2	TRBV9	.	ASSVFSGAGTGELF
TRBJ1-6	TRBV4-2	.	ASSQDSRNSPLH
TRBJ2-6	TRBV11-2	.	ASSAGLRRSGANVLT
TRBJ2-3	TRBV4-1	once	ASSQDFRPSGSSTDTQY
TRBJ2-3	TRBV18	.	ASSPTSETDTQY
TRBJ2-2	TRBV30	.	AWNILAGVGELF
TRBJ2-7	TRBV5-1	.	ASSSPGQGGEQY
TRBJ2-2	TRBV5-1	.	ASSRGGSGELF
TRBJ1-1	TRBV18	.	ASSTQGADTEAF
TRBJ2-7	TRBV6-2/TRBV6-3	.	ASSYPYSYEQY
TRBJ1-5	TRBV19	.	ASSIDHAGGQPQH
TRBJ2-2	TRBV9	.	ASSKISGRVLNTGELF
TRBJ2-7	TRBV2	few	ASEETGGRNEQY
TRBJ1-2	TRBV29-1	.	SVWTGEGYT
TRBJ1-6	TRBV11-2	.	ASSSNRQGGNSPLH
TRBJ1-2	TRBV15	.	ATSRGGDRSYGYT
TRBJ2-7	TRBV15	once	ATSALDKPYEQY
TRBJ2-7	TRBV9	.	ASSVAASAYEQY
TRBJ2-1	TRBV7-3	.	ASSKRASGGNEQF
TRBJ2-7	TRBV2	.	ASSADTNFSYEQY
TRBJ2-7	TRBV5-6	.	ASSLGGDFYEQY
TRBJ1-6	TRBV6-1	.	ASSEPTGFGSPLH
TRBJ2-1	TRBV25-1	.	ASRRSGSHEQF
TRBJ1-3	TRBV5-1	.	ASSQGQGSSGNTIY
TRBJ2-7	TRBV5-6	.	ASTGTGTSYEQY
TRBJ1-1	TRBV23-1	few	ASSQSGPPGGCTEAF
TRBJ2-7	TRBV5-4	.	ASSLAPRVDEQY
TRBJ1-1	TRBV6-5	.	ASSYGTGFSNTEAF
TRBJ2-1	TRBV6-2/TRBV6-3	once	ASSYDTRVQF
TRBJ2-5	TRBV11-2	.	ASSYGVGLGFPQETQY
TRBJ2-4	TRBV18	once	ASSPPRGQIAKNIQY
TRBJ2-5	TRBV5-4	.	ASSPGQGHGQETQY
TRBJ2-1	TRBV7-8	.	ASSLPGGVYNEQF
TRBJ2-2	TRBV9	once	ASSVLDSGGELF
TRBJ2-3	TRBV25-1	.	ASSPVAGLTDTQY
TRBJ2-4	TRBV5-4	.	ASSLGGQGKAKNIQY
TRBJ1-1	TRBV7-2	.	ASTHLGALATEAF
TRBJ2-7	TRBV7-2	.	ASSFGSLAGIEQY
TRBJ2-7	TRBV15	.	ATSGSASYEQY
TRBJ2-2	TRBV6-6	.	ASSPGTGGRTGELF
TRBJ2-1	TRBV11-3	.	ASSLGTSGNNEQF
TRBJ2-1	TRBV10-3	.	AISDSGAYNEQF
TRBJ1-2	TRBV6-5	once	ASSYGAEYGYT
TRBJ2-7	TRBV6-1	.	ASSEKRYEQY
TRBJ1-1	TRBV6-5	.	ASSYSTAGTEAF
TRBJ1-3	TRBV12-3/TRBV12-4	.	ASSFVGNTIY